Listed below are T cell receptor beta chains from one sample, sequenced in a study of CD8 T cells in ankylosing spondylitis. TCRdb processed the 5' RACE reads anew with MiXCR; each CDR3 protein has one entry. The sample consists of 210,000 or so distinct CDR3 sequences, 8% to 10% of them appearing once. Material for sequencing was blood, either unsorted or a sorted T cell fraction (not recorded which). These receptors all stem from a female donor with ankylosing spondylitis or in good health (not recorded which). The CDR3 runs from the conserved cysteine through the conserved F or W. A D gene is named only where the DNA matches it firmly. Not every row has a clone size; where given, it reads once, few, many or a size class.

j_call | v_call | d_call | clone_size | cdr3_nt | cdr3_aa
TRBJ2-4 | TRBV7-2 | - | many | TGTGCCAGCAGCTTAGCGGCGCAGGGTAACAAAAACATTCAGTACTTC | CASSLAAQGNKNIQYF
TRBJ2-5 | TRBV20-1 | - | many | TGCAGTGCTAGAGATATGGAGGAGTCGTTCGAGACCCAGTACTTC | CSARDMEESFETQYF
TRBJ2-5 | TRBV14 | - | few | TGTGCCAGCAGCGAGCGGAGCCAAGAGACCCAGTACTTC | CASSERSQETQYF
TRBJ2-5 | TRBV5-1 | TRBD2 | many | TGCGCCAGCAGCTTGAGGGCCGCTTGGGGGGGAGAGACCCAGTACTTC | CASSLRAAWGGETQYF
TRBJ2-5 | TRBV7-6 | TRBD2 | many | TGTGCCAGCAGCTTGTTAGCGGGAGTACCAGAGACCCAGTACTTC | CASSLLAGVPETQYF
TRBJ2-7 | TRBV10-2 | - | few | TGCGCCAGCACGGGAGTCCCGAGAAACGAGCAGTACTTC | CASTGVPRNEQYF
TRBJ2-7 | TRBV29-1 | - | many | TGCAGCGTTGAAGATTCGGATTCCTACGAGCAGTACTTC | CSVEDSDSYEQYF
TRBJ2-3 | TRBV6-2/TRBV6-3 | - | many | TGTGCCAGCAACCCGGAGGGCCGGACAGATACGCAGTATTTT | CASNPEGRTDTQYF
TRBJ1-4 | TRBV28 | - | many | TGTGCCAGCAGTTTCAGGTCCCGGATCGAAAAACTGTTTTTT | CASSFRSRIEKLFF
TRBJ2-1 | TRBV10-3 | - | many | TGTGCCGCCCAGGGGTCGCGCAATGAGCAGTTCTTC | CAAQGSRNEQFF
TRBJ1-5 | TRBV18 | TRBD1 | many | TGTGCCAGCTCGCTGGACAGGGGAAATCAGCCCCAGCATTTT | CASSLDRGNQPQHF
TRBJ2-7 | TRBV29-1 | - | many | TGCAGCGTTGTCCACCCCAGCGGCTCACACTACGAGCAGTACTTC | CSVVHPSGSHYEQYF
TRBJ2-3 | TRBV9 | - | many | TGTGCCAGCAGCGGGAGGACAGATACGCAGTATTTT | CASSGRTDTQYF
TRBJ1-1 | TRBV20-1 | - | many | TGCAGTGCTAGAGCTATGATCGGGGCACTTATGAACACTGAAGCTTTCTTT | CSARAMIGALMNTEAFF
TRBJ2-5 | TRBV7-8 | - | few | TGTGCCAGCAGCGCTGCCCCTGGGACCCAGTACTTC | CASSAAPGTQYF
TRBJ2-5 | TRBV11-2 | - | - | TGTGCCAGCAGCTTCGGAAGGGAAGAGACCCAGTACTTC | CASSFGREETQYF
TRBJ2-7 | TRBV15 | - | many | TGTGCCACCAGCATTCAAGTTACGTACGAGCAGTACTTC | CATSIQVTYEQYF